The 4 T cell receptor beta chains listed next were all sequenced from one sample in a study of blood T cell repertoires in COVID-19 (dated by TCRdb to 2020 to 2022). Receptor libraries were prepared by the immunoSEQ multiplex PCR assay. Drawn from immuneACCESS, this table holds only the in-frame rearrangements with V and J called that TCRdb kept. Clones are partly lost; checked studies trace under half to an unresolved V gene and leave the rest unexplained. Within this sample are some 150,000 clones, with 85% to 90% of them counted one time only. The ten largest clones add up to 8.2% of the sample. The sequencing input was peripheral blood. Every receptor here comes from a woman aged 55-75 years with acute or convalescent COVID-19.

This chain links TRBV5-4 with TRBJ1-4, with 10 bases aligning to TRBD1. CDR3 length equals 18 residues. V lost 4 bases, J lost 8 bases, and 17 bases stayed unmatched. Per germline, CDR1 SGHNT and CDR2 YYREEE (reference sequence). Here the CDR3 DNA reads TGTGCCAGCAGCCGTACCGGGACAGGGGTGATTGGTGAGGAAAAACTGTTTTTT. The encoded protein is CASSRTGTGVIGEEKLFF.

The chain joins TRBV29-1 to TRBJ1-2, with D perhaps TRBD1 (6 bases). V was clipped by 6 bases and J by 5 bases, with 19 bases between them. The germline V gene has CDR1 SQVTM and CDR2 ANQGSEA. CDR3 length: 14 residues. CDR3 protein: CSVGQSPPGYGYTF. CDR3 DNA: TGCAGCGTAGGACAGTCTCCACCGGGTTATGGCTACACCTTC.

The V call is TRBV9, the J call TRBJ1-3; D is uncertain. V lost 4 bases, J lost 6 bases, and 11 bases lay in between. Germline-derived CDR1 and CDR2 are SGDLS and YYNGEE. The CDR3 runs 13 residues. The DNA for the CDR3 is TGTGCCAGCAGCACTTCAATCCTAAACACCATATATTTT. Amino acid sequence: CASSTSILNTIYF.

The gene calls are TRBV19 and TRBJ1-2, with D perhaps TRBD1 (5 bases). The CDR3 contains 14 residues. Germline assignment: CDR1 LNHDA and CDR2 SQIVND (reference sequence). The V end was cut by 3 bases, the J end by 6 bases, with 14 bases between. This CDR3 reads CASSMGRVLDGYTF. In DNA form, the CDR3 reads TGTGCCAGTAGTATGGGCAGGGTGTTGGATGGCTACACCTTC.